This entry describes one T cell receptor beta chain. The sample is drawn from a study of blood T cell repertoires in COVID-19. V was clipped by 5 bases and J by 6 bases; unmatched bases: 4. CDR3 length: 15 residues. The germline gives CDR1 SGHAT, CDR2 FQNNGV. As processed by the authors: Amplification with reference gene primers provided the estimates of nucleated cell counts. The protocol was immunoSEQ multiplex PCR, while the TCRdb copy is restricted to in-frame clones and leaves out a portion. That table supplies the V and J calls and clone size; D and trimming were determined from the DNA. The sample has roughly 240,000 clones, roughly 80% seen once.

The sequence came from a man aged 60 to 75 who had recovered from COVID-19. Sequences were obtained from peripheral blood. This chain connects TRBV11-2 to TRBJ2-2; 12 bases are shared with TRBD2. This chain's CDR3 is CASSPTSGGAGELFF. The CDR3 region has the DNA TGTGCCAGCAGCCCGACTAGCGGGGGAGCCGGGGAGCTGTTTTTT.